Below are 29 T cell receptor beta chains sequenced from a single sample in a study of human T cells and chemical hapten exposure. The sample's time point: patch test 1, 2 weeks after DPC sensitization. The treatment: therapeutic diphenylcyclopropenone sensitization with weekly scalp DPC. TCRdb re-called the RACE reads through MiXCR, storing one row per CDR3 protein. The sample lists some 79,000 distinct CDR3 sequences, roughly 7.2% occurring once. Sequencing used whole blood, obtained in connection with sensitization to the hapten diphenylcyclopropenone (DPC). The receptors shown here come from a woman aged 25 to 39 with alopecia areata. Some clones in this sample may be carry-over from other donors' samples.

The chain uses TRBV20-1 and TRBJ1-2; D ambiguous. The CDR3 covers 11 residues. Trimming removed 3 bases at V and 1 base at J, with 3 bases between. From germline, CDR1 is DFQATT and CDR2 SNEGSKA (reference sequence). The CDR3 DNA follows: TGCAGTGCTAGGGATAACTATGGCTACACCTTC. It is translated as CSARDNYGYTF.

The table lists this clonotype with a few counts. The genes are TRBV19 and TRBJ1-6; unclear D gene. The CDR3 sequence is 17 residues long. Trimming removed 3 bases at V and 7 bases at J, with 19 bases between. Germline-derived CDR1 and CDR2 are LNHDA and SQIVND (reference sequence). The chain's CDR3 is CASSMRGRAEKNSPLHF. CDR3 bases: TGTGCCAGTAGTATGAGAGGCCGGGCGGAGAAGAATTCACCCCTCCACTTT.

This clonotype appeared many times. As DNA, the CDR3 is TGTGCCAGCTCACCAGAGGGGGACTCCTACAATGAGCAGTTCTTC. Protein sequence: CASSPEGDSYNEQFF. This chain uses TRBV18 with TRBJ2-1; possibly TRBD1 for D (6 bases). CDR3 length equals 15 residues. CDR1 KGHSH and CDR2 LQKENI come from the germline V gene. Trimming took off 2 bases at V and 0 bases at J, with 8 bases between the two ends.

This clonotype was counted ten times or more. The gene calls are TRBV3-1 and TRBJ1-5; D is unclear. CDR1 is LGHDT and CDR2 is YNNKEL in the germline V gene (reference sequence). Between the trimmed V and J ends, which lost 0 bases and 6 bases, there was a span of 9 bases. This CDR3 is built from 14 residues. This chain's CDR3 is CASSQEGGSQPQHF. The CDR3 region has the DNA TGTGCCAGCAGCCAAGAAGGTGGAAGTCAGCCCCAGCATTTT.

This clonotype was seen a few times. The chain is built from TRBV5-6 and TRBJ1-1; TRBD1 agrees at 12 bases. The ends lost 5 bases at V and 4 bases at J; junction bases unmatched: 9. CDR1 SGHDT and CDR2 YYEEEE come from the germline V gene. This CDR3 spans 16 amino acids. The CDR3 DNA follows: TGTGCCAGCAGGCCCGGGACAGGGGGCAAGAGCACTGAAGCTTTCTTT. The encoded protein is CASRPGTGGKSTEAFF.

The sample holds many counts of this clonotype. The rearrangement links TRBV7-9 to TRBJ2-3; the match to TRBD2 covers 12 bases. V gave up 8 bases and J gave up 0 bases; unmatched junction bases: 6. The CDR3 is made up of 16 amino acids. CDR1 and CDR2 (germline): SEHNR, FQNEAQ (reference sequence). CDR3 sequence: CASSLAGGSSTDTQYF. The CDR3 DNA reads TGTGCCAGCTCACTAGCGGGGGGATCTAGCACAGATACGCAGTATTTT.

This clonotype has ten or more counts. The chain links TRBV5-1 to TRBJ1-2; TRBD1 is a possible D gene (5 bases). The germline CDR1 and CDR2 sequences are SGHRS and YFSETQ. This CDR3 has 20 residues. Deletions cut 1 base from V and 6 bases from J, with 31 bases between. The CDR3 nucleotides are TGCGCCAGCAGCTTGTGGTGGGCTGAAGGCGCGAGGGGCGCTTCGAATGGCTACACCTTC. This sequence encodes CASSLWWAEGARGASNGYTF.

At least ten counts were recorded for this clonotype. V usage is TRBV6-5 and J usage is TRBJ1-6; D gene ambiguous. The CDR3 spans 14 residues. Germline CDR1 reads MNHEY; CDR2 reads SVGAGI. V was cut by 10 bases and J by 5 bases, with 15 bases left in between. CDR3 in DNA: TGTGCCACTCGGCGGACGGAACATAATTCACCCCTCCACTTT. It yields the protein CATRRTEHNSPLHF.

This clonotype was counted ten times or more. The chain recombines TRBV2 with TRBJ2-5; D remains ambiguous. CDR3 length: 12 residues. Germline V gives CDR1 SNHLY, CDR2 FYNNEI. Trimming took off 2 bases at V and 4 bases at J, with 5 bases between the two ends. CDR3 nucleotide sequence: TGTGCCAGCAGTGAATTCGGAGAGACCCAGTACTTC. It yields the protein CASSEFGETQYF.

This clonotype was counted ten times or more. The genes are TRBV7-9 and TRBJ2-1, with 9 nucleotides matching TRBD1. Germline CDR1 reads SEHNR; CDR2 reads FQNEAQ (reference sequence). The CDR3 consists of 16 residues. J lost 9 bases, V lost 5 bases, and 14 bases had no gene match. CDR3 nucleotides: TGTGCCAGCAGCCCCCCCCCGGGACAGGGCGTCGGTGAGCAGTTCTTC. This encodes CASSPPPGQGVGEQFF.

This clonotype was picked up many times. Compared with germline, one end of the junction differs, possibly owing to a read error. This chain uses TRBV30 with TRBJ1-2; 10 bases agree with TRBD1. In germline, CDR1 is GTSNPN, CDR2 SVGIG (reference sequence). The CDR3 runs to 12 residues. DNA for the CDR3: TGTGCCTGGAGTGAAGACAGGGGGCCGTCCCACTTC. Residues: CAWSEDRGPSHF. Drawing the rest from reference TRBV30 and TRBJ1-2, the complete variable domain is SQTIHQWPATLVQPVGSPLSLECTVEGTSNPNLYWYRQAAGRGLQLLFYSVGIGQISSEVPQNLSASRPQDRQFILSSKKLLLSDSGFYLCAWSEDRGPSHFGSGTRLTVV.

The V gene is TRBV6-2 or TRBV6-3, the J gene TRBJ1-5; no definite D call. The CDR3 spans 16 residues. V lost 4 bases, J lost 1 base, and 14 bases lay in between. Germline CDR1 MNHEY, CDR2 SVGEGT. The chain's CDR3 is CASSSLGVGSNQPQHF. As DNA, the CDR3 is TGTGCCAGCAGTTCCCTAGGCGTTGGGAGCAATCAGCCCCAGCATTTT.

The chain couples TRBV12-3 or TRBV12-4 to TRBJ1-2, with D perhaps matching TRBD1 (5 bases). The CDR3 is 14 amino acids. Deletions cut 3 bases from V and 3 bases from J, with 11 bases between. CDR3 protein: CASSFGIGDYGYTF. CDR3 DNA: TGTGCCAGCAGTTTTGGGATAGGGGACTATGGCTACACCTTC.

CDR3 protein: CSARDTRTGEQFF. The CDR3 nucleotides read TGCAGTGCTAGAGATACAAGGACTGGTGAGCAGTTCTTC. V is TRBV20-1 and J is TRBJ2-1; TRBD2 might be the D (5 bases). The CDR3 length is 13 residues. Trimming took 0 bases from V and 9 from J, leaving 12 bases between them. The germline gives CDR1 DFQATT, CDR2 SNEGSKA (reference sequence).

This clonotype was counted at least ten times. The rearrangement uses TRBV20-1 and TRBJ2-7; 9 bases are shared with TRBD1. The ends lost 5 bases at V and 7 bases at J; junction bases unmatched: 12. Germline-derived CDR1 and CDR2 are DFQATT and SNEGSKA (reference sequence). This CDR3 contains 14 residues. The CDR3 DNA follows: TGCAGTGCTCTCCCGGGACAGGGTTTAGTGGAGCAGTACTTC. Its protein product is CSALPGQGLVEQYF.

This clonotype turned up a few times. The chain is built from TRBV24-1 and TRBJ2-1; a possible D gene is TRBD1 (5 bases). The germline V and J ends were trimmed by 3 bases and 1 base, with 15 bases remaining between them. Germline CDR1 reads KGHDR; CDR2 reads SFDVKD. CDR3 length: 17 residues. CDR3 sequence: CATSDKPRAGSYNEQFF. The CDR3 nucleotides read TGTGCCACCAGTGATAAGCCCAGGGCAGGGTCCTACAATGAGCAGTTCTTC.

The genes are TRBV9 and TRBJ1-2; D perhaps matches TRBD1 (6 bases). Trimming shortened V by 3 bases and J by 4 bases, and 16 bases separated the two germline ends. Germline V gene sequence: CDR1 SGDLS, CDR2 YYNGEE. The CDR3 covers 15 residues. The CDR3 DNA follows: TGTGCCAGCAGCGCGATCGAGGGGGAGTTCTATGGCTACACCTTC. Translation gives CASSAIEGEFYGYTF. Full variable domain (rest looked up from reference TRBV9 and TRBJ1-2): DSGVTQTPKHLITATGQRVTLRCSPRSGDLSVYWYQQSLDQGLQFLIQYYNGEERAKGNILERFSAQQFPDLHSELNLSSLELGDSALYFCASSAIEGEFYGYTFGSGTRLTVV.

This clonotype has just a few counts. V usage is TRBV9 and J usage is TRBJ2-6; no clear D. The CDR3 is 15 amino acids. V was pared by 4 bases and J by 9 bases, with 17 bases between. Germline CDR1 reads SGDLS; CDR2 reads YYNGEE. The CDR3: CASSHRNPQSNVLTF. The CDR3 DNA is TGTGCCAGCAGCCACCGGAACCCACAGAGCAACGTCCTGACTTTC. Looking up the rest from reference TRBV9 and TRBJ2-6 gives the full variable domain: DSGVTQTPKHLITATGQRVTLRCSPRSGDLSVYWYQQSLDQGLQFLIQYYNGEERAKGNILERFSAQQFPDLHSELNLSSLELGDSALYFCASSHRNPQSNVLTFGAGSRLTVL.

This clonotype has at least ten counts. The genes are TRBV11-2 and TRBJ1-6; 8 bases line up with TRBD1. The CDR3 spans 15 residues. Unmatched junction bases numbered 12, after V lost 5 bases and J lost 12 bases. The V gene's germline CDR1 is SGHAT and CDR2 FQNNGV. For the CDR3, the DNA is TGTGCCAGCAGCCTAACGGACAGGGCTATTCGACCCCTCCACTTT. As protein: CASSLTDRAIRPLHF.

In its sample, this clonotype was seen a few times. The V and J genes are TRBV2 and TRBJ2-3; D is unresolved. CDR3 length equals 16 residues. CDR1 and CDR2 (germline): SNHLY, FYNNEI. V shed 3 bases and J shed 3 bases, with 16 bases lying between them. The CDR3 reads CASSDRVAFETDTQYF. The DNA of the CDR3 is TGTGCCAGCAGTGATCGAGTGGCCTTTGAAACAGATACGCAGTATTTT.

The chain recombines TRBV9 with TRBJ2-3, with D perhaps matching TRBD1 or TRBD2 (6 bases each). This CDR3 is 16 amino acids long. Trimming removed 5 bases at V and 4 bases at J, with 20 bases between. Germline CDR1 SGDLS, CDR2 YYNGEE. CDR3 protein: CASRGGRGSPSDTQYF. CDR3 DNA: TGTGCCAGCAGAGGGGGGCGGGGTTCTCCTTCAGATACGCAGTATTTT.

This clonotype was recorded many times. The CDR3 bases are TGTGCCAGCAGCTTAATTCAGGGAACAGATACGCAGTATTTT. As protein: CASSLIQGTDTQYF. The J gene is TRBJ2-3, the V gene TRBV7-3; possible D gene TRBD1, 5 bases. CDR1 is SGHTA and CDR2 is FQGTGA in the germline V gene. V lost 1 base to trimming and J lost 3 bases, with 8 bases between them. The CDR3 length is 14 residues. Looking up the rest from reference TRBV7-3 and TRBJ2-3 gives the full variable domain: GAGVSQTPSNKVTEKGKYVELRCDPISGHTALYWYRQSLGQGPEFLIYFQGTGAADDSGLPNDRFFAVRPEGSVSTLKIQRTERGDSAVYLCASSLIQGTDTQYFGPGTRLTVL.

This clonotype was seen many times. The V gene is TRBV20-1, the J gene TRBJ2-7; D perhaps matches TRBD1 (6 bases). The CDR3 contains 14 residues. In germline, CDR1 is DFQATT, CDR2 SNEGSKA (reference sequence). Trimming cost V 5 bases and J 5 bases, with 19 bases left between them. The CDR3 sequence is CSAPQGQTLDEQYF. DNA of the CDR3: TGCAGTGCTCCGCAGGGGCAGACTTTGGACGAGCAGTACTTC.

The chain employs TRBV29-1 and TRBJ2-3; 11 nucleotides align to TRBD2. The CDR3 length is 15 residues. CDR1 SQVTM and CDR2 ANQGSEA come from the germline V gene. After removal of 3 bases from V and 1 base from J, the junction contained 3 bases not matched to a gene. As DNA, the CDR3 is TGCAGCGTTGAGCTAGCGGGGGGCCGCACAGATACGCAGTATTTT. This codes for CSVELAGGRTDTQYF.

This clonotype was counted many times. The rearrangement links TRBV4-1 to TRBJ1-2; no clear D gene. CDR1 and CDR2 (germline): MGHRA, YSYEKL. V was clipped by 1 base and J by 3 bases, with 9 bases between them. The CDR3 is 14 residues long. Here the CDR3 reads CASSQAAGHYGYTF. In DNA form, the CDR3 reads TGCGCCAGCAGCCAAGCGGCCGGACACTATGGCTACACCTTC.

The chain is built from TRBV3-1 and TRBJ2-5; D remains ambiguous. The V gene's germline CDR1 is LGHDT and CDR2 YNNKEL (reference sequence). The CDR3 sequence is 13 residues long. V was trimmed by 0 bases and J by 5 bases, leaving 7 bases between them. CDR3: CASSQDLLETQYF. CDR3 nucleotides: TGTGCCAGCAGCCAAGACCTCCTGGAGACCCAGTACTTC.

In its sample, this clonotype was seen many times. The chain employs TRBV20-1 and TRBJ1-3; D unclear. CDR1 and CDR2 (germline): DFQATT, SNEGSKA (reference sequence). CDR3 length: 15 residues. V was trimmed by 0 bases and J by 1 base, leaving 10 bases between them. DNA of the CDR3: TGCAGTGCTAGAGATCGAGGGTTTTCTGGAAACACCATATATTTT. Translated, it gives CSARDRGFSGNTIYF.

This clonotype occurred a few times. This chain links TRBV20-1 with TRBJ2-5; TRBD2 matches 9 bases. This CDR3 has 17 amino acids. Germline V lookup: CDR1 DFQATT, CDR2 SNEGSKA (reference sequence). V was clipped by 2 bases and J by 4 bases; unmatched bases: 14. The CDR3 loop reads CSARTPPSRGGVETQYF. CDR3 DNA: TGCAGTGCTAGAACCCCCCCCTCGCGGGGGGGCGTAGAGACCCAGTACTTC.

This clonotype was seen more than once but under ten times. The chain uses TRBV12-3 or TRBV12-4 and TRBJ1-6; D is unresolved. This CDR3 comprises 17 residues. V dropped 2 bases and J dropped 9 bases, with 20 bases sitting between them. In nucleotides, the CDR3 is TGTGCCAGCAGTTTATCCTTTGGGCGGAGGCCCAGTTCACCCCTCCACTTT. Protein product: CASSLSFGRRPSSPLHF.